This TCR beta chain derives from a study of T cell clones after liver transplantation. Looking at the study overall: TCRbeta sequencing after a pre-transplant mixed lymphocyte reaction identified graft-donor-reactive clones, later tracked in post-transplant blood. Three of the eight recipients were HCV-positive; the rest had non-autoimmune, non-viral transplant indications.

Germline CDR1 MNHEY, CDR2 SVGAGI. V lost 6 bases and J lost 5, with 13 bases in between. This CDR3 is 13 amino acids long. General study findings and limits: Post-transplant time points were not standardized, so conclusions are preliminary.

As regards this clone: Its antigen is unidentified.

Produced via immunoSEQ multiplex PCR; TCRdb's table is partial and in-frame only. The data contain 85,000 to 130,000 clones, approximately 78% of them singletons. V and J are TRBV6-5 and TRBJ1-1; D is ambiguous. This clonotype originated in a human donor who received a liver transplant. Source: CD4+ T cells from blood, taken before liver transplant. The CDR3 spells CASSSPTGTEAFF. CDR3 DNA sequence: TGTGCCAGCAGCTCACCGACTGGGACTGAAGCTTTCTTT.